This TCR beta chain was captured in a study of patients and donors after allogeneic stem cell transplantation (dated by TCRdb to 2018 to 2021). Libraries came from RT-PCR. The instrument was a NextSeq 550. The public reads were run again by TCRdb, first through fastp at Q25 and then through MiXCR, and only productive beta chains were kept. Rows are combined by CDR3 protein, so each entry shows the most common genes and DNA. This sample is represented by about a million distinct CDR3 sequences; more than 15% of them were singletons. The ten largest clones represent approximately 5.9% of the sample. The CDR3 starts with the cysteine, ends with the phenylalanine, and has 12 residues. Only the CDR3 region is kept as DNA, spanning 36 bases read in frame from base 1. V loses 2 bases, J loses 6 bases, and the germline ends lie 7 bases apart. The germline V gene (reference sequence) yields SEHNR for CDR1 and FQNEAQ for CDR2.

Concerning this clonotype itself: What this receptor recognizes is not known. No clone much larger than this one lies a single base away; base qualities are absent.

The clonotype was recovered from a human donor who was either an allogeneic HSCT recipient or a stem cell or donor lymphocyte infusion donor (not recorded which). It is not recorded whose cells these are; they may come from a transplant donor. The sequenced sample consisted of blood, either unsorted or a sorted T cell fraction (not recorded which). Recombination connected TRBV7-9 to TRBJ1-1, with the D gene not clear enough to name. The CDR3 has the sequence CASSLLGAEAFF. The bases are TGTGCCAGCAGCTTATTGGGAGCTGAAGCTTTCTTT. The full variable domain, with segments outside the CDR3 supplied by the reference TRBV7-9 and TRBJ1-1 proteins, appears as DTGVSQNPRHKITKRGQNVTFRCDPISEHNRLYWYRQTLGQGPEFLTYFQNEAQLEKSRLLSDRFSAERPKGSFSTLEIQRTEQGDSAMYLCASSLLGAEAFFGQGTRLTVV.